One and the same sample provided the 26 T cell receptor beta chains below, sequenced in a study of STAT5B mutations in CD4+ large granular lymphocyte leukemia. Data came from immunoSEQ multiplex PCR; TCRdb stores just in-frame clones and leaves some out. The table lists about 30,000 clones, 65% to 80% of them singletons. What was sequenced was CD4+ T cells from blood buffy coats. These TCRs come from a human donor in good health.

This clone has a handful of counts. The rearrangement uses TRBV7-9 and TRBJ1-1; D unresolved. CDR3 length equals 11 residues. In germline, CDR1 is SEHNR, CDR2 FQNEAQ (reference sequence). Trimming pared 2 bases from V and 8 bases from J, leaving 6 bases between. This chain's CDR3 is CASSLFQEAFF. The CDR3 bases are TGTGCCAGCAGCTTATTCCAGGAAGCTTTCTTT.

This chain connects TRBV6-5 to TRBJ2-7; 9 nucleotides line up with TRBD2. The germline CDR1 and CDR2 sequences are MNHEY and SVGAGI. V was clipped by 8 bases and J by 3 bases; unmatched bases: 2. The CDR3 runs to 12 residues. CDR3: CASGLAYYEQYF. The CDR3 region has the DNA TGTGCCAGCGGACTAGCGTACTACGAGCAGTACTTC.

In this sample, this clone turned up a few times. This rearrangement joins TRBV4-2 to TRBJ2-1; 7 bases map to TRBD2. This CDR3 has 16 amino acids. V lost 2 bases to trimming and J lost 6 bases; unmatched junction nucleotides: 10. CDR1 is LGHNA and CDR2 is YNFKEQ in the germline V gene. The CDR3 coding sequence is TGTGCCAGCAGCCAATTGATGGGGGGGGGTGGCAATGAGCAGTTCTTC. It is translated as CASSQLMGGGGNEQFF.

This rearrangement joins TRBV19 to TRBJ2-5; no firm D call. The CDR3 loop spans 13 amino acids. Trimming pared 5 bases from V and 4 bases from J, leaving 11 bases between. Per germline, CDR1 LNHDA and CDR2 SQIVND (reference sequence). This CDR3 reads CASSRSGIETQYF. The DNA of the CDR3 is TGTGCCAGTAGTCGGTCTGGGATAGAGACCCAGTACTTC.

This rearrangement joins TRBV6-6 to TRBJ2-6; D is ambiguous. The ends were cut back, 0 bases at V and 1 base at J, with 1 base in the middle. From germline, CDR1 is MNHNY and CDR2 SVGAGI (reference sequence). The CDR3 is made up of 14 amino acids. CDR3 sequence: CASSYSSGANVLTF. In DNA form, the CDR3 reads TGTGCCAGCAGTTACTCTTCTGGGGCCAACGTCCTGACTTTC.

The chain links TRBV19 to TRBJ1-2; D not certain. This CDR3 comprises 13 residues. Germline CDR1 reads LNHDA; CDR2 reads SQIVND (reference sequence). V was cut by 11 bases and J by 0 bases, with 13 bases left in between. The CDR3: CASSHGSNYGYTF. Written as DNA, the CDR3 is TGTGCCTCGAGCCATGGATCTAACTATGGCTACACCTTC.

The CDR3 DNA reads as TGTGCCAGCAGGTCCTGGGGGCCCAACTATGGCTACACCTTC. This sequence encodes CASRSWGPNYGYTF. This chain connects TRBV6-5 to TRBJ1-2, with D possibly TRBD1 on 6 matching bases. This CDR3 is built from 14 residues. V dropped 6 bases and J dropped 2 bases, with 13 bases sitting between them. Germline CDR1 reads MNHEY; CDR2 reads SVGAGI.

The rearrangement joins TRBV19 to TRBJ1-2; 7 bases line up with TRBD1. Per the germline V gene, CDR1 is LNHDA and CDR2 is SQIVND (reference sequence). The CDR3 runs 12 residues. V gave up 10 bases and J gave up 5 bases; unmatched junction bases: 7. The CDR3 nucleotides are TGTGCCACTCAGGACAGGAGTTATGGCTACACCTTC. Its protein is CATQDRSYGYTF.

V is TRBV28 and J is TRBJ2-1, with D perhaps TRBD1 or TRBD2 (5 bases each). Per germline, CDR1 MDHEN and CDR2 SYDVKM. The CDR3 consists of 11 residues. CDR3: CGIYCNRSGFF. The CDR3 coding sequence is TGTGGGATTTACTGTAACAGGTCGGGATTCTTC.

The chain uses TRBV6-6 and TRBJ2-5; D call uncertain. This CDR3 has 16 residues. V dropped 5 bases and J dropped 5 bases, with 21 bases sitting between them. Germline V gene data show CDR1 as MNHNY and CDR2 as SVGAGI (reference sequence). CDR3 sequence (DNA): TGTGCCAGCAGTACCCCATCCCTCTACGGAGCGGAGACCCAGTACTTC. Translating gives CASSTPSLYGAETQYF.

This clone was seen more than once but under ten times. J is TRBJ1-5 and V is TRBV29-1; TRBD1 agrees at 8 bases. The CDR3 has 12 amino acids. The J segment lost 4 bases and the V segment lost 5 bases, leaving 1 base of the junction unmatched. Germline lookup yields CDR1 SQVTM and CDR2 ANQGSEA. The CDR3 DNA follows: TGCAGCGTTCGACAGGGGAATCAGCCCCAGCATTTT. Its translation: CSVRQGNQPQHF.

The rearrangement uses TRBV11-2 and TRBJ1-1, with TRBD1 matching 10 bases. V shed 0 bases, J shed 4 bases, and the junction held 2 bases outside the gene matches. The CDR3 totals 15 residues. Germline V gene data show CDR1 as SGHAT and CDR2 as FQNNGV. CDR3 sequence reads: CASSLEGTGATEAFF. Here the CDR3 DNA reads TGTGCCAGCAGCTTAGAGGGGACAGGGGCCACTGAAGCTTTCTTT. The full variable domain, completed using reference TRBV11-2 and TRBJ1-1, is EAGVAQSPRYKIIEKRQSVAFWCNPISGHATLYWYQQILGQGPKLLIQFQNNGVVDDSQLPKDRFSAERLKGVDSTLKIQPAKLEDSAVYLCASSLEGTGATEAFFGQGTRLTVV.

The chain uses TRBV5-4 and TRBJ2-7, with 7 bases matching TRBD2. The germline V gene has CDR1 SGHNT and CDR2 YYREEE (reference sequence). CDR3 length: 12 residues. V dropped 2 bases and J dropped 12; count of bases not matched to a gene: 8. The CDR3 here is CASSLDSGVRYF. CDR3 bases: TGTGCCAGCAGCTTAGACAGCGGGGTTCGGTACTTC.

This clone turned up a few times. CDR3: CSVVYRAVNTEAFF. The CDR3, as DNA: TGCAGCGTTGTATATAGGGCAGTGAACACTGAAGCTTTCTTT. The chain couples TRBV29-1 to TRBJ1-1; D not certain. Germline V gene lookup returns CDR1 SQVTM and CDR2 ANQGSEA. V was cut by 4 bases and J by 0 bases, with 12 bases left in between. CDR3 size: 14 residues.

The chain combines TRBV7-9 with TRBJ1-4; 10 bases line up with TRBD1. In germline, CDR1 is SEHNR, CDR2 FQNEAQ (reference sequence). The CDR3 covers 15 residues. The junction had 4 bases not matched to a gene; V was cut back by 5 bases and J by 4 bases. The CDR3, as DNA: TGTGCCAGCAGCCCGGGGACAGGGGATAATGAAAAACTGTTTTTT. Its translation is CASSPGTGDNEKLFF.

The chain carries TRBV19 and TRBJ2-3; D gene ambiguous. The germline V gene encodes CDR1 LNHDA and CDR2 SQIVND (reference sequence). This CDR3 is 13 amino acids long. The ends were cut back, 3 bases at V and 4 bases at J, with 8 bases in the middle. The CDR3 DNA sequence: TGTGCCAGTAGTATCCCCGGCGCAGATACGCAGTATTTT. This codes for CASSIPGADTQYF. Together with reference TRBV19 and TRBJ2-3, the CDR3 gives the full variable domain: DGGITQSPKYLFRKEGQNVTLSCEQNLNHDAMYWYRQDPGQGLRLIYYSQIVNDFQKGDIAEGYSVSREKKESFPLTVTSAQKNPTAFYLCASSIPGADTQYFGPGTRLTVL.

V and J are TRBV7-2 and TRBJ1-5, with a possible D match to TRBD1 (5 bases). Trimming took 8 bases from V and 6 from J, leaving 14 bases between them. The CDR3 runs to 13 residues. CDR1 and CDR2 from the germline V gene are SGHTA and FQGNSA. Here the CDR3 DNA reads TGTGCCAGCTGCCTCTACGGGGGTCAGCCCCAGCATTTT. Its translation is CASCLYGGQPQHF.

This chain uses TRBV5-4 with TRBJ2-7, with D perhaps TRBD1 (5 bases). This CDR3 comprises 15 residues. With 5 bases removed from V and 2 bases from J, the gap between germline ends came to 17 bases. The germline gives CDR1 SGHNT, CDR2 YYREEE (reference sequence). The chain's CDR3 is CASRPENRRPYEQYF. The DNA of the CDR3 is TGTGCCAGCAGACCCGAAAACAGGCGACCCTACGAGCAGTACTTC. Combining the CDR3 with reference TRBV5-4 and TRBJ2-7 gives the whole variable domain ETGVTQSPTHLIKTRGQQVTLRCSSQSGHNTVSWYQQALGQGPQFIFQYYREEENGRGNFPPRFSGLQFPNYSSELNVNALELDDSALYLCASRPENRRPYEQYFGPGTRLTVT.

The V and J genes are TRBV19 and TRBJ1-3; no clear D. Per the germline V gene, CDR1 is LNHDA and CDR2 is SQIVND (reference sequence). Trimming took 4 bases from V and 4 from J, leaving 14 bases between them. The CDR3 loop spans 15 amino acids. In DNA, the CDR3 is TGTGCCAGTAGTACGACCGAGGTCTACGGAAACACCATATATTTT. Its protein product is CASSTTEVYGNTIYF.

J is TRBJ1-5 and V is TRBV6-6, with 7 bases lining up with TRBD1. V lost 6 bases, J lost 6 bases, and 5 bases stayed unmatched. CDR1 and CDR2 from the germline V gene are MNHNY and SVGAGI (reference sequence). The CDR3 has 13 amino acids. This CDR3 reads CASSPGGIQPQHF. As DNA, the CDR3 is TGTGCCAGCAGCCCAGGGGGTATTCAGCCCCAGCATTTT.

This chain uses TRBV7-2 with TRBJ2-3; D call uncertain. This CDR3 region has 12 residues. V was trimmed by 3 bases and J by 8 bases, leaving 9 bases between them. Looked up from germline, CDR1 is SGHTA and CDR2 is FQGNSA. The CDR3 protein is CASSFEGTTQYF. CDR3 sequence (DNA): TGTGCCAGCAGCTTTGAAGGAACTACGCAGTATTTT.

This clone has only one observation. The rearrangement links TRBV18 to TRBJ1-2; D remains ambiguous. Germline CDR1 KGHSH, CDR2 LQKENI. The CDR3 is made up of 14 amino acids. The V end was cut by 4 bases, the J end by 1 base, with 10 bases between. The CDR3 sequence is CASSRAQLNYGYTF. The CDR3 coding sequence is TGTGCCAGCTCACGAGCCCAACTTAACTATGGCTACACCTTC.

J is TRBJ1-5 and V is TRBV6-1; D uncertain. The V end lost 2 bases, the J end lost 8 bases, and 25 bases lay between the germline ends. Germline loops: CDR1 MNHNS, CDR2 SASEGT. The CDR3 has 18 residues. This chain's CDR3 is CASSELGSRLIYQEPQHF. The CDR3 coding sequence is TGTGCCAGCAGTGAACTCGGGAGTCGGCTCATTTACCAGGAGCCCCAGCATTTT.

This rearrangement joins TRBV2 to TRBJ2-1; D call uncertain. The CDR3 has 14 amino acids. Germline V gene data show CDR1 as SNHLY and CDR2 as FYNNEI. The V and J ends lost 4 bases and 2 bases respectively, with 9 bases between them. The CDR3, as DNA: TGTGCCAGCAGTGGGCAGTTCCCCTACAATGAGCAGTTCTTC. Protein sequence: CASSGQFPYNEQFF.

This clone was counted a few times. J is TRBJ1-4 and V is TRBV19, with TRBD1 matching over 7 bases. Germline V lookup: CDR1 LNHDA, CDR2 SQIVND (reference sequence). The CDR3 loop spans 13 amino acids. The V and J ends lost 4 bases and 7 bases, in that order; junction bases with no gene match: 3. CDR3 nucleotides: TGTGCCAGTAGTAGGGGGACAGTTGAAAAACTGTTTTTT. Translating gives CASSRGTVEKLFF. The full variable domain, its missing parts supplied by reference TRBV19 and TRBJ1-4, is DGGITQSPKYLFRKEGQNVTLSCEQNLNHDAMYWYRQDPGQGLRLIYYSQIVNDFQKGDIAEGYSVSREKKESFPLTVTSAQKNPTAFYLCASSRGTVEKLFFGSGTQLSVL.

This chain uses TRBV19 with TRBJ1-1; D is unresolved. The V end was cut by 4 bases, the J end by 2 bases, with 14 bases between. This CDR3 is built from 15 residues. CDR1 is LNHDA, CDR2 SQIVND, per germline (reference sequence). The DNA of the CDR3 is TGTGCCAGTAGTAAGTTGTCGGAACAAAACACTGAAGCTTTCTTT. This encodes CASSKLSEQNTEAFF.